This T cell receptor (beta chain) is drawn from a study of blood T cell repertoires in COVID-19. Study-level background: Collection of acute and convalescent COVID-19 samples took place in the United States, Italy and Spain. In each case, the material was cDNA or gDNA derived from T cells, B-cell-depleted T cells, or PBMCs.

Original methodology: Reference gene primer amplification in the assay estimated nucleated cell counts. The protocol was immunoSEQ multiplex PCR, while the TCRdb copy is restricted to in-frame clones and leaves out a portion. D and trimming were read from the DNA, whereas the V and J calls and clone size are those reported in that table. The table records about 260,000 clones, under 90% of them present only once. Germline loops: CDR1 DFQATT, CDR2 SNEGSKA (reference sequence). V shed 3 bases and J shed 5 bases, with 7 bases lying between them. This CDR3 is built from 11 residues. The clonotype originates from a man aged 60-69 years with acute or convalescent COVID-19. This chain uses TRBV20-1 with TRBJ1-1; possibly TRBD1 for D (5 bases). The sample was peripheral blood. CDR3 DNA sequence: TGCAGTGCTAGCAGGGTTACTGAAGCTTTCTTT. It is translated as CSASRVTEAFF.